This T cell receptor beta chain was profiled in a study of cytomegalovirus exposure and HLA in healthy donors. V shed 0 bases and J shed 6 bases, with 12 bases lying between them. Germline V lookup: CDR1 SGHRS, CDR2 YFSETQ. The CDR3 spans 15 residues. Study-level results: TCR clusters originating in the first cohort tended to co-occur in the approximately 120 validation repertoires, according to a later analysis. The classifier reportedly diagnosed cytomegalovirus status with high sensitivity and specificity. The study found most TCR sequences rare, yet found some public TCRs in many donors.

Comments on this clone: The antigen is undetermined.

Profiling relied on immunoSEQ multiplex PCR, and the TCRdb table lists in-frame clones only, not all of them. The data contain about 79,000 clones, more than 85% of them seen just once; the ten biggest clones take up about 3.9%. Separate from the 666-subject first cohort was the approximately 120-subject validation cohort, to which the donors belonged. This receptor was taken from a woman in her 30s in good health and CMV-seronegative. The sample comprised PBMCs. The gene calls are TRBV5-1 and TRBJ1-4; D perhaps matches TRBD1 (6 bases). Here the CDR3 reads CASSLAGGRDEKLFF. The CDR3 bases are TGCGCCAGCAGCTTGGCGGGGGGGCGTGATGAAAAACTGTTTTTT.